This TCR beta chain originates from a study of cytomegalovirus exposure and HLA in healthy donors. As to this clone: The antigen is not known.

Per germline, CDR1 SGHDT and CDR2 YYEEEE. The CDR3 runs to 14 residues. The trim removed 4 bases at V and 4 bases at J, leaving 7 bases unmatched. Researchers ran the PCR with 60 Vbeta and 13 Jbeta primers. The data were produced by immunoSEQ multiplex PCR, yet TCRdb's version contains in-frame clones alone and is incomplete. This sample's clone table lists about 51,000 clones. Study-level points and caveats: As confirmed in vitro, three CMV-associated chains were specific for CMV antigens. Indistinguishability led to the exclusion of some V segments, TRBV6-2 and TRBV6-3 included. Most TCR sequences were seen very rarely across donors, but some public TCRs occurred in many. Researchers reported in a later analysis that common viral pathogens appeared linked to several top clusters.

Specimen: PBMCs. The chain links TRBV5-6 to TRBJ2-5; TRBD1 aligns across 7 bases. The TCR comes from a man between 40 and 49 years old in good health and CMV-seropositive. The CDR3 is CASSRTGARETQYF. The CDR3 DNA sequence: TGTGCCAGCAGCCGTACAGGGGCTCGAGAGACCCAGTACTTC.